One and the same sample provided the 22 T cell receptor beta chains below, sequenced in a study of blood T cell repertoires in COVID-19. TCRdb's copy holds only in-frame clones and misses some; the assay was immunoSEQ multiplex PCR. The sample shows fewer than 40,000 clones, about 89% of them seen only once. Sequencing used peripheral blood. The receptor source for this set is a woman between 35 and 50 years old with active or convalescent COVID-19.

V is TRBV27 and J is TRBJ2-7, with 7 bases that match TRBD2. CDR3 size: 16 residues. With 5 bases clipped from V and 4 bases from J, the junction kept 14 bases outside the gene matches. CDR1 MNHEY and CDR2 SMNVEV come from the germline V gene (reference sequence). Here the CDR3 reads CASSPQAGPSSYEQYF. CDR3 DNA: TGTGCCAGCAGTCCTCAAGCGGGACCTAGCAGTTACGAGCAGTACTTC.

The rearrangement joins TRBV19 to TRBJ1-1, with no clear D. The CDR3 covers 13 residues. Germline loops: CDR1 LNHDA, CDR2 SQIVND (reference sequence). The V end lost 3 bases, the J end lost 1 base, and 6 bases lay between the germline ends. CDR3 nucleotides: TGTGCCAGTAGTATCGGAGGGAACACTGAAGCTTTCTTT. This translates into CASSIGGNTEAFF.

The chain joins TRBV10-3 to TRBJ2-7, with D maybe TRBD2 (6 bases). V lost 1 base, J lost 1 base, and 11 bases lay in between. This CDR3 has 15 amino acids. CDR1 is ENHRY and CDR2 is SYGVKD in the germline V gene. The CDR3 nucleotides read TGTGCCATCAGTGAGTATGGGGGAGGTTCCTACGAGCAGTACTTC. It yields the protein CAISEYGGGSYEQYF.

The genes are TRBV6-1 and TRBJ1-1; D may be TRBD1 (5 bases). This CDR3 is 14 amino acids long. Trimming took 2 bases from V and 5 from J, leaving 12 bases between them. Per germline, CDR1 MNHNS and CDR2 SASEGT. The CDR3 here is CASSEPAGWTEAFF. Written as DNA, the CDR3 is TGTGCCAGCAGTGAACCGGCAGGGTGGACTGAAGCTTTCTTT.

This chain uses TRBV3-1 (or the pseudogene TRBV3-2) with TRBJ1-6, with TRBD1 matching over 7 bases. J gave up 8 bases and V 1 base, and 8 bases lay outside the gene matches. Germline loops: CDR1 LGHDT, CDR2 YNNKEL (reference sequence). This CDR3 is built from 16 residues. The CDR3 nucleotides are TGTGCCAGCAGCCAAGCAAGGGGCAGGGGGGATTCACCCCTCCACTTT. Translation gives CASSQARGRGDSPLHF.

The chain carries TRBV5-4 and TRBJ2-7; D possibly corresponds to TRBD2 (5 bases). This CDR3 is built from 14 residues. Per the germline V gene, CDR1 is SGHNT and CDR2 is YYREEE (reference sequence). Trimming shortened V by 4 bases and J by 2 bases, and 13 bases separated the two germline ends. The CDR3 DNA reads as TGTGCCAGCAGCCCGAGCGGACGGACCTACGAGCAGTACTTC. Protein product: CASSPSGRTYEQYF.

The chain carries TRBV27 and TRBJ1-1; 7 bases fit TRBD1. The CDR3 contains 15 residues. The trim removed 6 bases at V and 0 bases at J, leaving 7 bases unmatched. Germline CDR1 MNHEY, CDR2 SMNVEV (reference sequence). The CDR3 loop reads CASRIGTALNTEAFF. DNA for the CDR3: TGTGCCAGCAGAATCGGGACAGCCCTGAACACTGAAGCTTTCTTT.

The chain joins TRBV19 to TRBJ1-1, with 7 bases that match TRBD1. This CDR3 is built from 16 residues. With V trimmed by 7 bases and J by 0 bases, 11 bases remained unmatched. The germline V gene encodes CDR1 LNHDA and CDR2 SQIVND (reference sequence). This CDR3 is CASISLRTGMNTEAFF. The CDR3 nucleotides read TGTGCCAGTATTAGCCTAAGGACAGGAATGAACACTGAAGCTTTCTTT.

The rearrangement joins TRBV12-3 or TRBV12-4 to TRBJ2-5; 8 bases map to TRBD1. V lost 9 bases to trimming and J lost 2 bases; unmatched junction nucleotides: 5. This CDR3 has 13 amino acids. CDR3 sequence reads: CASTRQGQETQYF. The CDR3 DNA reads as TGTGCCAGTACAAGACAGGGGCAAGAGACCCAGTACTTC.

The chain recombines TRBV21-1 with TRBJ1-1. TRBV21-1 is termed a pseudogene. This CDR3 spans 16 amino acids. CDR3 protein: CASSKAGLIQNTEAFF. In DNA, the CDR3 is TGTGCCAGCAGCAAAGCGGGACTGATCCAGAACACTGAAGCTTTCTTT.

This chain connects TRBV7-2 to TRBJ2-7; maybe TRBD1 (5 bases). V lost 4 bases and J lost 2, with 12 bases in between. Per the germline V gene, CDR1 is SGHTA and CDR2 is FQGNSA. There are 14 residues in the CDR3. The DNA of the CDR3 is TGTGCCAGCAGCTCAAGGGGTGGGCCCTACGAGCAGTACTTC. It translates to CASSSRGGPYEQYF. Full variable domain (remainder filled in from reference TRBV7-2 and TRBJ2-7): GAGVSQSPSNKVTEKGKDVELRCDPISGHTALYWYRQSLGQGLEFLIYFQGNSAPDKSGLPSDRFSAERTGGSVSTLTIQRTQQEDSAVYLCASSSRGGPYEQYFGPGTRLTVT.

This chain connects TRBV28 to TRBJ2-7, with D perhaps TRBD1 (6 bases). In germline, CDR1 is MDHEN, CDR2 SYDVKM. The V end was cut by 4 bases, the J end by 4 bases, with 17 bases between. This CDR3 has 15 residues. CDR3 loop: CASSSLTGLDYEQYF. The CDR3 DNA reads TGTGCCAGCAGTTCTCTAACAGGGCTAGATTACGAGCAGTACTTC.

A single count supports this clone. The chain employs TRBV30 and TRBJ2-1; 9 nucleotides match TRBD2. Germline CDR1 and CDR2: GTSNPN and SVGIG (reference sequence). The CDR3 covers 14 residues. Trimming removed 6 bases from V and 7 bases from J; junction bases left unmatched: 10. The CDR3 loop reads CACGWRGGGNEQFF. CDR3 bases: TGTGCCTGCGGATGGCGGGGGGGAGGAAATGAGCAGTTCTTC.

The chain combines TRBV9 with TRBJ2-6; D unresolved. V lost 0 bases and J lost 3, with 13 bases in between. The CDR3 consists of 17 residues. The germline CDR1 and CDR2 sequences are SGDLS and YYNGEE. CDR3 in DNA: TGTGCCAGCAGCGTAGCTACCCGGGTTGGTGGGGCCAACGTCCTGACTTTC. Its protein is CASSVATRVGGANVLTF.

The chain recombines TRBV4-1 with TRBJ2-1; weak D call: TRBD2 (5 bases). CDR3 length equals 13 residues. Germline CDR1 and CDR2: MGHRA and YSYEKL. V shed 6 bases and J shed 9 bases, with 15 bases lying between them. The CDR3 bases are TGCGCCAGCAGGCAGCCTGGAGGCGGTGAGCAGTTCTTC. It is translated as CASRQPGGGEQFF.

The V and J genes are TRBV15 and TRBJ1-1; weak D call: TRBD1 (5 bases). Trimming stripped 7 bases from V and 5 bases from J, with 11 bases between. The CDR3 length is 12 residues. Germline V CDR1 and CDR2: LNHNV, YYDKDF (reference sequence). The DNA of the CDR3 is TGTGCCACCAACGAGCCAGGGACTGAAGCTTTCTTT. Translated, it gives CATNEPGTEAFF.

To note about this clone: Distinct nucleotide sequences in the sample also encode this CDR3. The chain links TRBV6-2 or TRBV6-3 to TRBJ2-7; the D is unclear. The ends were cut back, 3 bases at V and 1 base at J, with 7 bases in the middle. This CDR3 region has 13 residues. Per the germline V gene, CDR1 is MNHEY and CDR2 is SVGEGT. The CDR3 DNA reads as TGTGCCAGCAGTTATAGCAGTTCCTACGAGCAGTACTTC. As protein: CASSYSSSYEQYF.

The chain recombines TRBV28 with TRBJ1-5; D is possibly TRBD1 (6 bases). The CDR3 consists of 18 residues. Trimming removed 4 bases at V and 1 base at J, with 20 bases between. CDR1 is MDHEN, CDR2 SYDVKM, per germline. The CDR3 DNA reads as TGTGCCAGCAGTTGGGGAGGGTGGGGGGCAACGAGCAATCAGCCCCAGCATTTT. Residues: CASSWGGWGATSNQPQHF. Variable domain in full (rest from reference TRBV28 and TRBJ1-5): DVKVTQSSRYLVKRTGEKVFLECVQDMDHENMFWYRQDPGLGLRLIYFSYDVKMKEKGDIPEGYSVSREKKERFSLILESASTNQTSMYLCASSWGGWGATSNQPQHFGDGTRLSIL.

V and J are TRBV10-3 and TRBJ2-7, with 8 bases that match TRBD2. Germline CDR1 is ENHRY and CDR2 is SYGVKD. J lost 4 bases, V lost 11 bases, and 19 bases had no gene match. The CDR3 is made up of 16 amino acids. CDR3 nucleotides: TGTGCCCTCCTTGCTCCAGCGGGAGCATCTGGGTACGAGCAGTACTTC. Its translation is CALLAPAGASGYEQYF.

The chain couples TRBV28 to TRBJ2-4, with a possible D match to TRBD2 (5 bases). The V end was cut by 3 bases, the J end by 3 bases, with 18 bases between. Germline assignment: CDR1 MDHEN and CDR2 SYDVKM. The CDR3 runs 17 residues. The CDR3 DNA reads as TGTGCCAGCAGTTTCATTGGGCACACGGGGTACAAAAACATTCAGTACTTC. It is translated as CASSFIGHTGYKNIQYF. Filled out from reference TRBV28 and TRBJ2-4, the complete variable domain reads DVKVTQSSRYLVKRTGEKVFLECVQDMDHENMFWYRQDPGLGLRLIYFSYDVKMKEKGDIPEGYSVSREKKERFSLILESASTNQTSMYLCASSFIGHTGYKNIQYFGAGTRLSVL.

The J gene is TRBJ1-1, the V gene TRBV10-3; D is perhaps TRBD1 (5 bases). The CDR3 covers 18 residues. Germline V gene lookup returns CDR1 ENHRY and CDR2 SYGVKD. The V gene lost 8 bases and the J gene lost 4 bases, with 29 bases spanning the gap. The CDR3 is CAISLTSPQRAGVTEAFF. The CDR3, as DNA: TGTGCCATCTCGCTCACGTCCCCGCAGAGGGCGGGGGTCACTGAAGCTTTCTTT.

V is TRBV5-1 and J is TRBJ1-6; D might be TRBD1 (6 bases). The CDR3 covers 16 residues. CDR1 and CDR2 from the germline V gene are SGHRS and YFSETQ. V was pared by 0 bases and J by 6 bases, with 13 bases between. CDR3 protein: CASSLVARGPNSPLHF. The CDR3 DNA sequence: TGCGCCAGCAGCTTGGTGGCCAGGGGTCCTAATTCACCCCTCCACTTT. Looking up the rest from reference TRBV5-1 and TRBJ1-6 gives the full variable domain: KAGVTQTPRYLIKTRGQQVTLSCSPISGHRSVSWYQQTPGQGLQFLFEYFSETQRNKGNFPGRFSGRQFSNSRSEMNVSTLELGDSALYLCASSLVARGPNSPLHFGNGTRLTVT.